A selection of T cell receptor beta chains follows, all from one sample in a study of blood T cell repertoires in COVID-19. The assay was immunoSEQ multiplex PCR, and TCRdb's table has in-frame clones only and misses some. This sample has about 190,000 clones, with more than 70% found just once. Sequencing was done on a sample of peripheral blood. The receptors derive from a man between 45 and 60 years old with active or convalescent COVID-19. The CDR3 runs from the conserved cysteine through the conserved F or W. The D gene is left open where the match is weak. The size of a clone is reported for some rows only, either as once, few or many, or as a class for expanded clones.

j_call v_call clone_size d_call cdr3_nt cdr3_aa
TRBJ2-7 TRBV27 . . TGTGCCAGCAGTGTCGCCTGGGGCACCTACGAGCAGTACTTC CASSVAWGTYEQYF
TRBJ1-2 TRBV7-9 . TRBD1 TGTGCCAGCAGCTTAGGACAGGGATTGCGCTACACCTTC CASSLGQGLRYTF
TRBJ1-1 TRBV10-3 once . TGTGCCATCAGTGAGAGGGGCACTGACACTGAAGCTTTCTTT CAISERGTDTEAFF
TRBJ2-7 TRBV6-6 . TRBD1 TGTGCCAGCAGCCGACAGGGACAGGGGGTGTCCGAGCAGTACTTC CASSRQGQGVSEQYF
TRBJ1-3 TRBV7-9 few . TGTGCCAGCAGCTTAGCGTCGCCAGGATCTGGAAACACCATATATTTT CASSLASPGSGNTIYF
TRBJ2-2 TRBV20-1 . . TGCAGTGTTGAGGAGTTCGGGGAGCTGTTTTTT CSVEEFGELFF
TRBJ1-1 TRBV6-2/TRBV6-3 . TRBD1 TGTGCCAGCAGTCACCCGGACAGGCAGAACACTGAAGCTTTCTTT CASSHPDRQNTEAFF
TRBJ2-7 TRBV11-2 . TRBD1 TGTGCCAGCACCGCCGGGACAGGGATTGGGGAGCAGTACTTC CASTAGTGIGEQYF
TRBJ1-2 TRBV19 few . TGTGCCAGTAGTGGGCCGGGAGGGCAGGCTGGCTACACCTTC CASSGPGGQAGYTF
TRBJ2-7 TRBV6-7 . TRBD2 TGTGCCAGCAGTTACTCGCAGCGGGGTAGCTCCTACGAGCAGTACTTC CASSYSQRGSSYEQYF
TRBJ1-2 TRBV6-2/TRBV6-3 . . TGTGCCAGCAGTTTCTACATAGGGGGTCAAGGCTACACCTTC CASSFYIGGQGYTF
TRBJ2-1 TRBV27 . . TGTGCCAGCAGTCCATTTCGTGGACTGGGCACCCTGTACAATGAGCAGTTCTTC CASSPFRGLGTLYNEQFF
TRBJ2-1 TRBV14 . TRBD2 TGTGCCAGCAGCCCGGGGGGGAATGAGCAGTTCTTC CASSPGGNEQFF
TRBJ2-2 TRBV19 few . TGTGCCAGTAGTATACAGGCGACCGGGGAGCTGTTTTTT CASSIQATGELFF
TRBJ1-6 TRBV19 . TRBD1 TGTGCCAGTAGTCCCACAGGGGAGGCTTCACCCCTCCACTTT CASSPTGEASPLHF
TRBJ1-1 TRBV4-1 . TRBD1 TGCGCCAGCAGCCAAGTGAGGACAGGGGGCACTGAAGCTTTCTTT CASSQVRTGGTEAFF
TRBJ1-1 TRBV30 . . TGTGCCTGGGGAATGAGGAGAACCACTGAAGCTTTCTTT CAWGMRRTTEAFF
TRBJ1-1 TRBV28 . TRBD1 TGTGCCAGCAGTTTAGACAGGGGGCTGAGAGGAGCTTTCTTT CASSLDRGLRGAFF